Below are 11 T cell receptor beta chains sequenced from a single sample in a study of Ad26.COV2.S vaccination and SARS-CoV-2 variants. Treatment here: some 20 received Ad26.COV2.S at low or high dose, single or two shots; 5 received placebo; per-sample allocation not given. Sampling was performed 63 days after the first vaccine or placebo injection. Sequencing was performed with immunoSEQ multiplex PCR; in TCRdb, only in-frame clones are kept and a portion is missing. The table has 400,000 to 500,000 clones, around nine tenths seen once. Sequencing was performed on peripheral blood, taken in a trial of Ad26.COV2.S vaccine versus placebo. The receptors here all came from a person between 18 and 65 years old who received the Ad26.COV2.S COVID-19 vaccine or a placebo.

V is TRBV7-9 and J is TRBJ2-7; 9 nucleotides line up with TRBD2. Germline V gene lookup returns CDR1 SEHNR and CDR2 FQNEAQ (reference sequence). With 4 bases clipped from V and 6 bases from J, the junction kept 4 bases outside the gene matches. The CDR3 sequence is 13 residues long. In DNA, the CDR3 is TGTGCCAGCAGCTCTGGGACTAGCTTCGAGCAGTACTTC. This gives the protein CASSSGTSFEQYF.

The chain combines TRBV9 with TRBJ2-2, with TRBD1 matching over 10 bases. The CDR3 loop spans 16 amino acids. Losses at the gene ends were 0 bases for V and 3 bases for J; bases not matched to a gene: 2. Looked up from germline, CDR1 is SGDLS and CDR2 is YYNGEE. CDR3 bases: TGTGCCAGCAGCGTAGGACAGGGGGCCGACACCGGGGAGCTGTTTTTT. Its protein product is CASSVGQGADTGELFF. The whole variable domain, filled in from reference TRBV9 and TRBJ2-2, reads DSGVTQTPKHLITATGQRVTLRCSPRSGDLSVYWYQQSLDQGLQFLIQYYNGEERAKGNILERFSAQQFPDLHSELNLSSLELGDSALYFCASSVGQGADTGELFFGEGSRLTVL.

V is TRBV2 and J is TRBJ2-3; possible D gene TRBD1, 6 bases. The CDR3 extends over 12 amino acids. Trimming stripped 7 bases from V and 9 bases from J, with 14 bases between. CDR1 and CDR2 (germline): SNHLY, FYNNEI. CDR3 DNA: TGTGCCAGCACCCCCGGACAGACGACGCAGTATTTT. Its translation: CASTPGQTTQYF.

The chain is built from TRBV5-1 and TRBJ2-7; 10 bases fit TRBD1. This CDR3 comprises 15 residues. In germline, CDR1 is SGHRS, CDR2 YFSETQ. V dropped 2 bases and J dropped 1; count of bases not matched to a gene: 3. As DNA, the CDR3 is TGCGCCAGCAGCTTCCGACAGGGGGCTTCCTACGAGCAGTACTTC. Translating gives CASSFRQGASYEQYF.

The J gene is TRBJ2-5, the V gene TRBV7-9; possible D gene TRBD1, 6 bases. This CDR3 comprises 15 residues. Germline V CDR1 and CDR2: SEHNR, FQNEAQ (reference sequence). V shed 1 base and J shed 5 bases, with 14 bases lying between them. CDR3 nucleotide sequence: TGTGCCAGCAGCTTAGTTGGTCACAGGGTTGAGACCCAGTACTTC. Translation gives CASSLVGHRVETQYF.

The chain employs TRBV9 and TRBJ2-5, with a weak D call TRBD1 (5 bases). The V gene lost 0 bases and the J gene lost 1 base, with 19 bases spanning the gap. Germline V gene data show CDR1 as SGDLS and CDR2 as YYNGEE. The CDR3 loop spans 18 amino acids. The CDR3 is CASSVGLLSRESQETQYF. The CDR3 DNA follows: TGTGCCAGCAGCGTAGGTCTTCTGTCCAGGGAATCCCAAGAGACCCAGTACTTC.

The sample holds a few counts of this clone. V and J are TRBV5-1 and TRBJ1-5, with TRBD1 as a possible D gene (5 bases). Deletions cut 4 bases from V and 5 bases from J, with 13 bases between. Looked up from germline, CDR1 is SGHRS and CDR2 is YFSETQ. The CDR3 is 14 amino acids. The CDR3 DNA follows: TGCGCCAGCAGCCCTGGCGGGGGGGATCAGCCCCAGCATTTT. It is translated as CASSPGGGDQPQHF. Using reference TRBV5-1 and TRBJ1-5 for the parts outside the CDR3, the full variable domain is KAGVTQTPRYLIKTRGQQVTLSCSPISGHRSVSWYQQTPGQGLQFLFEYFSETQRNKGNFPGRFSGRQFSNSRSEMNVSTLELGDSALYLCASSPGGGDQPQHFGDGTRLSIL.

CDR3 sequence reads: CASSLRDRGPSPLHF. The CDR3 region has the DNA TGTGCCAGCAGCCTCCGGGACAGGGGGCCCTCACCCCTCCACTTT. The chain links TRBV5-4 to TRBJ1-6, with TRBD1 matching 12 bases. The CDR3 sequence is 15 residues long. Germline lookup yields CDR1 SGHNT and CDR2 YYREEE (reference sequence). V shed 4 bases and J 10 bases; nucleotides not matched to a gene: 6.

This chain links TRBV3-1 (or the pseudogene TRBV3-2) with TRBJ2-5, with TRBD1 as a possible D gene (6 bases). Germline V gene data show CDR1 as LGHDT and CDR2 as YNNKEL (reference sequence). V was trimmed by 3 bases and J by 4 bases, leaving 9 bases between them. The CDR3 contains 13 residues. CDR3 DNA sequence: TGTGCCAGCAGCCACACAGGGTCAGAGACCCAGTACTTC. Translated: CASSHTGSETQYF.

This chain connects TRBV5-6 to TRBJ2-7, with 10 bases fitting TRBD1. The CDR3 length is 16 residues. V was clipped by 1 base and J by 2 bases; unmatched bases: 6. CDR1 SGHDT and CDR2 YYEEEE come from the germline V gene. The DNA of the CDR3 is TGTGCCAGCAGCTTGTGGGGGACAGGGGCGGCCTACGAGCAGTACTTC. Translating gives CASSLWGTGAAYEQYF.

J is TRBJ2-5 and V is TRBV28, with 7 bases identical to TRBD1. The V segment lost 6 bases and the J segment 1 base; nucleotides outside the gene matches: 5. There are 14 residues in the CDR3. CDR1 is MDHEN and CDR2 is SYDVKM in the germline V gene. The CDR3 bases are TGTGCCAGCAGCCCAGACAGGGTCCAAGAGACCCAGTACTTC. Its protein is CASSPDRVQETQYF. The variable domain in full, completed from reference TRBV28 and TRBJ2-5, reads DVKVTQSSRYLVKRTGEKVFLECVQDMDHENMFWYRQDPGLGLRLIYFSYDVKMKEKGDIPEGYSVSREKKERFSLILESASTNQTSMYLCASSPDRVQETQYFGPGTRLLVL.